The present entry profiles one TCR beta chain with its context. The junction departs from the called germline gene at one end, perhaps through a read error. The PCR made use of 60 Vbeta and 13 Jbeta primers. Data came from immunoSEQ multiplex PCR; TCRdb stores just in-frame clones and leaves some out. The profile shows approximately 140,000 clones, roughly 75% of them singletons. This sample is part of a study of cytomegalovirus exposure and HLA in healthy donors. The sequencing sample was made of PBMCs. The sequence derives from a man in his forties in good health and CMV-seronegative.

The CDR3 region is CASRLGVETQYF. The CDR3, as DNA: TGTGCCAGCAGGTTGGGAGTGGAGACCCAGTACTTC. V and J are TRBV5-6 and TRBJ2-5; D is possibly TRBD2 (5 bases). CDR3 length: 12 amino acids. CDR1 SGHDT and CDR2 YYEEEE come from the germline V gene.